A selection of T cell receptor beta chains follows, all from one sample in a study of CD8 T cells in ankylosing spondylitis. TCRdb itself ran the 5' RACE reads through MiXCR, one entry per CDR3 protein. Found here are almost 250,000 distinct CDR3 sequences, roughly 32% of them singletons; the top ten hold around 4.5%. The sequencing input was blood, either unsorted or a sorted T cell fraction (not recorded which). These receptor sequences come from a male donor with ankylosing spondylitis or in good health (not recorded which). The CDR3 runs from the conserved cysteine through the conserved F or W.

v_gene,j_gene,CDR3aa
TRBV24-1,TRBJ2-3,CATSDSGTESHTQYF
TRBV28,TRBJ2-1,CASSSGTGNYNEQFF
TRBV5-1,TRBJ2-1,CASSLGGPDNEQFF
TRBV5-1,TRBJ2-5,CASSLDGQRGGRETQYF
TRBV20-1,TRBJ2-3,CSATGTSMYVDTQYF
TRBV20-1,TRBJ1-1,CSAREGARTEAFF
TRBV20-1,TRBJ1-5,CSAREMTGDGQPQHF
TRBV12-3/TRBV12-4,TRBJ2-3,CASKAGDTQYF
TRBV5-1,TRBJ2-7,CASSQTGQSIYEQYF
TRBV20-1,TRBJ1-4,CSASESVEKLFF
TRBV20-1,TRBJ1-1,CSARDAGEAFF
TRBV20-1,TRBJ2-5,CSARGGTGPQETQYF
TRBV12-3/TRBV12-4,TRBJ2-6,CASKGPGQGEDGANVLTF
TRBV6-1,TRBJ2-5,CASRSGTSGVKTQYF
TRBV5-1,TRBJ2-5,CASSSWDQETQYF
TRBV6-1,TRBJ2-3,CASRDRDSSTDTQYF
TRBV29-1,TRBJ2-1,CSVEDRQGSSQFF
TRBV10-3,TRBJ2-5,CAIRSGGETQYF
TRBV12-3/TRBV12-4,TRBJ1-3,CASSLQGGNTIYF
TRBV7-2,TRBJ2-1,CASSLIGGATNEQFF
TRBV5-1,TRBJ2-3,CATLAGVTDTQYF
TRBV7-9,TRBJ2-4,CASSKTGGSKNIQYF
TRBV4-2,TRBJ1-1,CASSSRDSDFLTEAFF
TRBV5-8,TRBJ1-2,CASSPGPGQGYTF
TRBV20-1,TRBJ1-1,CSGSNTEAFF
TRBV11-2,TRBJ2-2,CASSLTGGKMSGELFF
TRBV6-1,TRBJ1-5,CASRLTGSNQPQHF
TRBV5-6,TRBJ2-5,CASSPDSGGHWETQYF
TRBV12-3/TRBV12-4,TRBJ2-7,CASSWTGGGLAYEQYF
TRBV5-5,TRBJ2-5,CASSLGSGGYQETQYF
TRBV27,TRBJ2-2,CASSLEAGELFF
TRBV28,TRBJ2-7,CASSLIWDKKHNEQYF
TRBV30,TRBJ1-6,CAWTTGHSPLHF